This is a list of T cell receptor beta chains from one sample in a study of cytomegalovirus exposure and HLA in healthy donors. The protocol was immunoSEQ multiplex PCR, while the TCRdb copy is restricted to in-frame clones and leaves out a portion. This table has 100,000 or so clones, roughly 69% appearing once. The sequenced sample consisted of PBMCs. Every receptor here comes from a man in his forties or fifties in good health and CMV-seropositive. The CDR3 runs from the conserved cysteine through the conserved F or W. The order of the fields is D gene, clone size, V gene, J gene, CDR3 protein, CDR3 DNA. The D gene is left open where the match is weak. Clone size is not always given. Where it is, it says once, few, many or a class for expanded clones.

D gene: .
clone size: .
V gene: TRBV5-4
J gene: TRBJ1-2
CDR3 protein: CASSLGGRGYTF
CDR3 DNA: TGTGCCAGCAGCTTGGGGGGGCGGGGCTACACCTTC

D gene: .
clone size: .
V gene: TRBV6-5
J gene: TRBJ1-5
CDR3 protein: CASSRGSSNQPQHF
CDR3 DNA: TGTGCCAGCAGCCGCGGGAGTAGCAATCAGCCCCAGCATTTT

D gene: TRBD1
clone size: .
V gene: TRBV2
J gene: TRBJ2-3
CDR3 protein: CASKVGTDTDTQYF
CDR3 DNA: TGTGCCAGCAAAGTCGGGACAGACACAGATACGCAGTATTTT

D gene: TRBD1
clone size: .
V gene: TRBV6-6
J gene: TRBJ1-4
CDR3 protein: CASSSLGTDEKLFF
CDR3 DNA: TGTGCCAGCAGTTCACTCGGGACAGACGAAAAACTGTTTTTT

D gene: TRBD1
clone size: .
V gene: TRBV2
J gene: TRBJ2-3
CDR3 protein: CASSEARTGNTQYF
CDR3 DNA: TGTGCCAGCAGTGAAGCTCGGACAGGGAATACGCAGTATTTT

D gene: .
clone size: .
V gene: TRBV5-6
J gene: TRBJ2-2
CDR3 protein: CASSLVSGDGTGELFF
CDR3 DNA: TGTGCCAGCAGCTTAGTCTCAGGGGATGGCACCGGGGAGCTGTTTTTT

D gene: TRBD2
clone size: .
V gene: TRBV5-1
J gene: TRBJ2-2
CDR3 protein: CASSETPGLADTGELFF
CDR3 DNA: TGCGCCAGCAGCGAAACCCCGGGACTAGCGGACACCGGGGAGCTGTTTTTT

D gene: .
clone size: .
V gene: TRBV11-2
J gene: TRBJ1-4
CDR3 protein: CASSFLTGWGVEKLFF
CDR3 DNA: TGTGCCAGCAGCTTCCTAACAGGGTGGGGAGTAGAAAAACTGTTTTTT

D gene: .
clone size: .
V gene: TRBV14
J gene: TRBJ1-4
CDR3 protein: CASSPSEVGEKLFF
CDR3 DNA: TGTGCCAGCAGTCCGTCGGAGGTGGGGGAAAAACTGTTTTTT

D gene: .
clone size: .
V gene: TRBV10-3
J gene: TRBJ2-2
CDR3 protein: CAISVGTGELFF
CDR3 DNA: TGTGCCATCAGTGTCGGCACCGGGGAGCTGTTTTTT

D gene: .
clone size: few
V gene: TRBV29-1
J gene: TRBJ1-2
CDR3 protein: CSVDGSVNYGYTF
CDR3 DNA: TGCAGCGTTGACGGGTCAGTCAACTATGGCTACACCTTC

D gene: TRBD2
clone size: .
V gene: TRBV10-2
J gene: TRBJ2-7
CDR3 protein: CASRATPTSGSSEQYF
CDR3 DNA: TGCGCCAGCAGGGCAACACCGACTAGCGGGAGTAGCGAGCAGTACTTC

D gene: TRBD1
clone size: few
V gene: TRBV27
J gene: TRBJ1-5
CDR3 protein: CASSLRGYQPQHF
CDR3 DNA: TGTGCCAGCAGCCTCAGGGGGTATCAGCCCCAGCATTTT

D gene: TRBD2
clone size: .
V gene: TRBV28
J gene: TRBJ2-1
CDR3 protein: CASRWASGVREQFF
CDR3 DNA: TGTGCCAGCAGATGGGCTAGCGGGGTTCGGGAGCAGTTCTTC

D gene: TRBD1
clone size: .
V gene: TRBV4-1
J gene: TRBJ1-2
CDR3 protein: CASSQGPRQGGYGYTF
CDR3 DNA: TGCGCCAGCAGCCAAGGCCCCAGACAGGGCGGCTATGGCTACACCTTC

D gene: .
clone size: .
V gene: TRBV10-3
J gene: TRBJ1-2
CDR3 protein: CAIRSEGEGGYTF
CDR3 DNA: TGTGCCATCAGGTCCGAGGGGGAGGGGGGCTACACCTTC

D gene: TRBD2
clone size: .
V gene: TRBV6-1
J gene: TRBJ2-6
CDR3 protein: CASRPGGEGANVLTF
CDR3 DNA: TGTGCCAGCAGACCCGGGGGGGAGGGGGCCAACGTCCTGACTTTC

D gene: TRBD1
clone size: .
V gene: TRBV19
J gene: TRBJ1-1
CDR3 protein: CARTGQGNTEAFF
CDR3 DNA: TGTGCCAGGACGGGACAGGGAAACACTGAAGCTTTCTTT

D gene: TRBD1
clone size: .
V gene: TRBV6-5
J gene: TRBJ1-5
CDR3 protein: CASRTRQGDQPQHF
CDR3 DNA: TGTGCCAGCAGGACAAGACAGGGGGATCAGCCCCAGCATTTT

D gene: .
clone size: .
V gene: TRBV7-8
J gene: TRBJ2-5
CDR3 protein: CASSWNVGHEETQYF
CDR3 DNA: TGTGCCAGCAGCTGGAATGTGGGACACGAAGAGACCCAGTACTTC

D gene: TRBD2
clone size: .
V gene: TRBV10-3
J gene: TRBJ2-2
CDR3 protein: CAISEGTSGRATGELFF
CDR3 DNA: TGTGCCATCAGTGAGGGGACTAGCGGGAGAGCTACCGGGGAGCTGTTTTTT

D gene: TRBD2
clone size: .
V gene: TRBV9
J gene: TRBJ2-1
CDR3 protein: CASSPTSGDYNEQFF
CDR3 DNA: TGTGCCAGCAGCCCTACTAGCGGGGACTACAATGAGCAGTTCTTC

D gene: .
clone size: .
V gene: TRBV19
J gene: TRBJ1-5
CDR3 protein: CASRVQGTGQPQHF
CDR3 DNA: TGTGCCAGTAGAGTTCAGGGCACCGGTCAGCCCCAGCATTTT

D gene: .
clone size: .
V gene: TRBV5-8
J gene: TRBJ2-3
CDR3 protein: CASSLSFDSTDTQYF
CDR3 DNA: TGTGCCAGCAGCTTGAGCTTCGATAGCACAGATACGCAGTATTTT

D gene: TRBD2
clone size: .
V gene: TRBV10-3
J gene: TRBJ2-1
CDR3 protein: CAISRLAVDEQFF
CDR3 DNA: TGTGCCATCAGTAGACTAGCCGTTGATGAGCAGTTCTTC

D gene: .
clone size: .
V gene: TRBV18
J gene: TRBJ1-1
CDR3 protein: CASSPPSFTEAFF
CDR3 DNA: TGTGCCAGCTCACCACCCAGTTTCACTGAAGCTTTCTTT

D gene: TRBD2
clone size: .
V gene: TRBV5-1
J gene: TRBJ2-3
CDR3 protein: CASSLEGSGRKADTQYF
CDR3 DNA: TGCGCCAGCAGCTTGGAGGGTAGCGGGAGGAAAGCAGATACGCAGTATTTT

D gene: TRBD1
clone size: .
V gene: TRBV5-1
J gene: TRBJ1-2
CDR3 protein: CASSLGQGDERTF
CDR3 DNA: TGCGCCAGCAGCTTGGGACAGGGGGACGAGAGGACCTTC

D gene: TRBD1
clone size: .
V gene: TRBV7-9
J gene: TRBJ2-2
CDR3 protein: CASSFYTGGPNTGELFF
CDR3 DNA: TGTGCCAGCAGCTTCTATACAGGGGGCCCGAACACCGGGGAGCTGTTTTTT

D gene: .
clone size: .
V gene: TRBV27
J gene: TRBJ2-6
CDR3 protein: CASRPRPRGSGANVLTF
CDR3 DNA: TGTGCCAGCAGACCGCGGCCCAGGGGCTCTGGGGCCAACGTCCTGACTTTC

D gene: .
clone size: few
V gene: TRBV6-1
J gene: TRBJ1-1
CDR3 protein: CASSETRSTEAFF
CDR3 DNA: TGTGCCAGCAGTGAAACGAGGTCCACTGAAGCTTTCTTT

D gene: TRBD1
clone size: .
V gene: TRBV6-5
J gene: TRBJ1-2
CDR3 protein: CASSYTGGIGGYTF
CDR3 DNA: TGTGCCAGCAGCTATACAGGGGGAATTGGTGGCTACACCTTC

D gene: .
clone size: .
V gene: TRBV2
J gene: TRBJ2-1
CDR3 protein: CASSAGTSNEQFF
CDR3 DNA: TGTGCCAGCAGTGCGGGGACTTCTAATGAGCAGTTCTTC

D gene: .
clone size: .
V gene: TRBV2
J gene: TRBJ2-7
CDR3 protein: CASKVDSGPYEQYF
CDR3 DNA: TGTGCCAGCAAAGTCGATAGCGGCCCCTACGAGCAGTACTTC

D gene: .
clone size: .
V gene: TRBV9
J gene: TRBJ2-3
CDR3 protein: CASSPRQGVDTQYF
CDR3 DNA: TGTGCCAGCAGCCCACGTCAAGGAGTAGATACGCAGTATTTT

D gene: .
clone size: once
V gene: TRBV6-1
J gene: TRBJ2-2
CDR3 protein: CASSDAMTQLFF
CDR3 DNA: TGTGCCAGCAGTGACGCTATGACACAGCTGTTTTTT

D gene: TRBD2
clone size: .
V gene: TRBV14
J gene: TRBJ2-7
CDR3 protein: CASSQENPGTSFLIYEQYF
CDR3 DNA: TGTGCCAGCAGTCAAGAAAACCCCGGGACTAGCTTCCTCATCTACGAGCAGTACTTC

D gene: .
clone size: .
V gene: TRBV4-1
J gene: TRBJ2-2
CDR3 protein: CASSQRQGLSEPELFF
CDR3 DNA: TGCGCCAGCAGCCAAAGGCAGGGGTTATCGGAACCTGAGCTGTTTTTT

D gene: TRBD1
clone size: .
V gene: TRBV4-1
J gene: TRBJ1-5
CDR3 protein: CASSPTGGSNQPQHF
CDR3 DNA: TGCGCCAGCAGCCCGACAGGGGGAAGCAATCAGCCCCAGCATTTT

D gene: TRBD2
clone size: few
V gene: TRBV5-1
J gene: TRBJ2-1
CDR3 protein: CASRAGDLGEQFF
CDR3 DNA: TGCGCCAGCAGGGCGGGGGACCTCGGTGAGCAGTTCTTC

D gene: .
clone size: few
V gene: TRBV5-5
J gene: TRBJ1-3
CDR3 protein: CASSTGHLSGNTIYF
CDR3 DNA: TGTGCCAGCAGCACGGGACACCTCTCTGGAAACACCATATATTTT

D gene: TRBD2
clone size: few
V gene: TRBV19
J gene: TRBJ2-3
CDR3 protein: CASSVWTTTSGFTDTQYF
CDR3 DNA: TGTGCCAGTAGTGTCTGGACTACGACTAGCGGTTTCACAGATACGCAGTATTTT

D gene: TRBD2
clone size: once
V gene: TRBV12-5
J gene: TRBJ2-5
CDR3 protein: CASGLVRGISGSTKETQYF
CDR3 DNA: TGTGCTAGTGGTTTGGTACGAGGGATTAGCGGGAGTACGAAAGAGACCCAGTACTTC

D gene: .
clone size: .
V gene: TRBV13
J gene: TRBJ2-1
CDR3 protein: CASSRSSYNEQFF
CDR3 DNA: TGTGCCAGCAGCCGGAGCTCCTACAATGAGCAGTTCTTC

D gene: TRBD2
clone size: .
V gene: TRBV5-1
J gene: TRBJ2-1
CDR3 protein: CASSFLSGNLKNNEQFF
CDR3 DNA: TGCGCCAGCAGCTTCCTTAGCGGGAACCTTAAAAACAATGAGCAGTTCTTC

D gene: TRBD1
clone size: .
V gene: TRBV11-2
J gene: TRBJ1-2
CDR3 protein: CASSFGQGNYGYTF
CDR3 DNA: TGTGCCAGCAGCTTCGGACAGGGGAACTATGGCTACACCTTC

D gene: .
clone size: .
V gene: TRBV9
J gene: TRBJ1-1
CDR3 protein: CASSVTAGTEAFF
CDR3 DNA: TGTGCCAGCAGCGTGACGGCGGGGACTGAAGCTTTCTTT

D gene: TRBD2
clone size: .
V gene: TRBV28
J gene: TRBJ2-7
CDR3 protein: CASSFSGGASSYEQYF
CDR3 DNA: TGTGCCAGCAGCTTTAGCGGGGGGGCCTCGTCCTACGAGCAGTACTTC

D gene: TRBD2
clone size: few
V gene: TRBV29-1
J gene: TRBJ2-1
CDR3 protein: CSVEGAQREIAYNEQFF
CDR3 DNA: TGCAGCGTTGAAGGGGCGCAGCGGGAGATCGCCTACAATGAGCAGTTCTTC

D gene: .
clone size: .
V gene: TRBV2
J gene: TRBJ1-1
CDR3 protein: CASRAEVAFF
CDR3 DNA: TGTGCCAGCAGAGCAGAGGTAGCTTTCTTT

D gene: .
clone size: once
V gene: TRBV5-1
J gene: TRBJ1-1
CDR3 protein: CASSPPTGNTEAFF
CDR3 DNA: TGCGCCAGCAGCCCCCCCACGGGGAACACTGAAGCTTTCTTT

D gene: TRBD1
clone size: few
V gene: TRBV6-1
J gene: TRBJ1-3
CDR3 protein: CASRRGPSGGNTIYF
CDR3 DNA: TGTGCCTCTAGGAGGGGGCCATCCGGGGGAAACACCATATATTTT

D gene: .
clone size: many
V gene: TRBV6-5
J gene: TRBJ2-5
CDR3 protein: CASRKGEKETQYF
CDR3 DNA: TGTGCCAGCAGGAAGGGGGAAAAAGAGACCCAGTACTTC

D gene: .
clone size: .
V gene: TRBV5-1
J gene: TRBJ2-4
CDR3 protein: CASSSGSAENIQYF
CDR3 DNA: TGCGCCAGCAGCTCGGGTTCAGCGGAGAACATTCAGTACTTC

D gene: .
clone size: .
V gene: TRBV5-1
J gene: TRBJ1-1
CDR3 protein: CASSLAQGRIAEAFF
CDR3 DNA: TGCGCCAGCAGCTTGGCCCAGGGGCGGATCGCTGAAGCTTTCTTT

D gene: .
clone size: few
V gene: TRBV7-2
J gene: TRBJ1-1
CDR3 protein: CASSPHPGGAFF
CDR3 DNA: TGTGCCAGCAGCCCCCACCCGGGGGGAGCTTTCTTT

D gene: .
clone size: once
V gene: TRBV5-6
J gene: TRBJ2-1
CDR3 protein: CASSLALANEQFF
CDR3 DNA: TGTGCCAGCAGCTTGGCGCTGGCAAATGAGCAGTTCTTC

D gene: .
clone size: .
V gene: TRBV7-2
J gene: TRBJ2-3
CDR3 protein: CASSPLGGAPRYTQYF
CDR3 DNA: TGTGCCAGCAGCCCCCTTGGAGGGGCCCCTCGGTATACGCAGTATTTT

D gene: .
clone size: .
V gene: TRBV6-6
J gene: TRBJ2-3
CDR3 protein: CASSSPPSRSTDTQYF
CDR3 DNA: TGTGCCAGCAGTTCCCCCCCTAGCCGAAGCACAGATACGCAGTATTTT